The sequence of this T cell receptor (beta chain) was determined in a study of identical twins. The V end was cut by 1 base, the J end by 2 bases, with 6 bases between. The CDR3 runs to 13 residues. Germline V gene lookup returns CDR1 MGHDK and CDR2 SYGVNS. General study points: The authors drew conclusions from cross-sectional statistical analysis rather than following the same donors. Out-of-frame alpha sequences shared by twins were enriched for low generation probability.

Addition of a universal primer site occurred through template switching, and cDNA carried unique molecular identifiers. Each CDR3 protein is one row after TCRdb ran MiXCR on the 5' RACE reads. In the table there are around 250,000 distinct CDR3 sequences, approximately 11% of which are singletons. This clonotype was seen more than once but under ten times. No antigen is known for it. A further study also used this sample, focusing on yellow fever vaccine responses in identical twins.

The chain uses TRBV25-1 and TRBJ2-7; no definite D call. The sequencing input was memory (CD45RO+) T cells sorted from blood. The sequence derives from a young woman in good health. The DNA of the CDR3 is TGTGCCAGCAGTGAATCCCACACCTACGAGCAGTACTTC. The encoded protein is CASSESHTYEQYF.